One sample yielded the 23 T cell receptor beta chains listed below, sequenced in a study of blood T cell repertoires in COVID-19. Assay used: immunoSEQ multiplex PCR; TCRdb lists only in-frame clones, some missing. The sample lists tens of thousands of clones, 82% occurring once. Sequenced input: peripheral blood. The receptors stem from a woman at least 80 years old with acute or convalescent COVID-19.

The genes are TRBV9 and TRBJ2-1, with 10 nucleotides matching TRBD2. Germline V gene sequence: CDR1 SGDLS, CDR2 YYNGEE. V was clipped by 5 bases and J by 1 base; unmatched bases: 6. The CDR3 is 16 amino acids. CDR3 nucleotide sequence: TGTGCCAGCAGTTCTAGCGGGAGTAGATCCTACAATGAGCAGTTCTTC. It specifies CASSSSGSRSYNEQFF.

In nucleotides, the CDR3 is TGTGCCAGCAGCTTCCTAAGCGGGTTCTACAATGAGCAGTTCTTC. This sequence encodes CASSFLSGFYNEQFF. This chain uses TRBV7-8 with TRBJ2-1; maybe TRBD2 (6 bases). The CDR3 consists of 15 residues. The V and J ends lost 3 bases and 3 bases respectively, with 12 bases between them. Germline-derived CDR1 and CDR2 are SGHVS and FQNEAQ.

The rearrangement links TRBV20-1 to TRBJ2-7, with D tentatively TRBD2 (5 bases). The CDR3 loop spans 13 amino acids. Trimming left V 3 bases short and J 0 bases short, with 9 bases between. CDR1 is DFQATT, CDR2 SNEGSKA, per germline (reference sequence). The CDR3 region is CSASGGNSYEQYF. The CDR3 DNA reads TGCAGTGCTAGTGGAGGTAACTCCTACGAGCAGTACTTC.

The rearrangement uses TRBV5-8 and TRBJ1-2; 7 positions match TRBD1. The CDR3 covers 14 residues. In germline, CDR1 is SGHTS, CDR2 YDEGEE. V lost 4 bases and J lost 3; bases outside the gene matches: 6. CDR3 nucleotides: TGTGCCAGCAGCCTCCTAGGGGGCGACTATGGCTACACCTTC. Amino acid sequence: CASSLLGGDYGYTF.

The chain has TRBV12-5 and TRBJ2-7; 8 bases are shared with TRBD1. The CDR3 extends over 21 amino acids. V trimming: 0 bases; J trimming: 5 bases; junction bases outside the gene matches: 24. Germline CDR1 is LGHNT and CDR2 is FRNRAP. CDR3 loop: CASGLVGLDRVRELEFHEQYF. For the CDR3, the DNA is TGTGCTAGTGGTTTGGTAGGGCTGGACAGGGTTCGGGAACTAGAGTTCCACGAGCAGTACTTC.

The chain links TRBV5-1 to TRBJ1-4, with D possibly being TRBD1 (6 bases). Deletions cut 4 bases from V and 8 bases from J, with 15 bases between. CDR1 SGHRS and CDR2 YFSETQ come from the germline V gene. The CDR3 runs to 14 residues. CDR3 nucleotides: TGCGCCAGCAGCCGGGGGGCGGCGGACGAAAAACTGTTTTTT. Amino acid sequence: CASSRGAADEKLFF.

The genes are TRBV9 and TRBJ2-3; D is unresolved. Deletions cut 0 bases from V and 0 bases from J, with 8 bases between. The CDR3 is 15 amino acids. Germline CDR1 is SGDLS and CDR2 is YYNGEE. CDR3 region: CASSVAPLSTDTQYF. CDR3 nucleotide sequence: TGTGCCAGCAGCGTAGCTCCCTTGAGCACAGATACGCAGTATTTT.

The chain employs TRBV19 and TRBJ2-5, with 10 bases matching TRBD2. Germline CDR1 is LNHDA and CDR2 is SQIVND (reference sequence). The CDR3 contains 15 residues. Trimming cost V 1 base and J 5 bases; bases outside gene matches: 4. The CDR3 nucleotides are TGTGCCAGTAGTATAGGGTCTAGCGGGAGCGAGACCCAGTACTTC. It translates to CASSIGSSGSETQYF.

The chain links TRBV19 to TRBJ1-2; 7 bases agree with TRBD1. This CDR3 has 16 residues. CDR1 and CDR2 (germline): LNHDA, SQIVND (reference sequence). Trimming at V came to 7 bases and at J to 0 bases, leaving 11 bases not matched to a gene. The CDR3 region has the DNA TGTGCCAGTACCTTAGACAGGGCTACTCCTAACTATGGCTACACCTTC. It encodes CASTLDRATPNYGYTF.

The rearrangement joins TRBV4-1 to TRBJ2-5, with 7 bases that match TRBD1. Germline loops: CDR1 MGHRA, CDR2 YSYEKL. The CDR3 loop spans 16 amino acids. After removal of 1 base from V and 0 bases from J, the junction contained 5 bases not matched to a gene. CDR3 sequence: CASSQGGRGYQETQYF. DNA for the CDR3: TGCGCCAGCAGCCAAGGAGGCAGGGGGTACCAAGAGACCCAGTACTTC.

This chain links TRBV3-1 (or the pseudogene TRBV3-2) with TRBJ2-5; 9 positions agree with TRBD2. Germline loops: CDR1 LGHDT, CDR2 YNNKEL (reference sequence). The junction had 17 bases not matched to a gene; V was cut back by 8 bases and J by 4 bases. The CDR3 extends over 17 amino acids. In DNA form, the CDR3 reads TGTGCCAGCTGTAATCAAGCGGGAGGCCAGGGTTTAGAGACCCAGTACTTC. Translating it yields CASCNQAGGQGLETQYF.

The V and J genes are TRBV19 and TRBJ2-7, with D perhaps TRBD2 (6 bases). The germline V and J ends were trimmed by 9 bases and 5 bases, with 20 bases remaining between them. Germline CDR1 reads LNHDA; CDR2 reads SQIVND (reference sequence). CDR3 length: 14 residues. The CDR3 region is CARITGLVIDEQYF. The CDR3 nucleotides are TGTGCCAGGATAACGGGACTTGTCATTGACGAGCAGTACTTC.

DNA for the CDR3: TGTGCCAGCAGTGAAGCTCAAGCGGGGTACTACAATGAGCAGTTCTTC. This codes for CASSEAQAGYYNEQFF. The rearrangement joins TRBV6-1 to TRBJ2-1; 7 bases agree with TRBD2. The length of the CDR3 is 16 residues. The V gene end was trimmed by 0 bases and the J gene end by 3 bases; junction bases not matched to a gene: 5. Per germline, CDR1 MNHNS and CDR2 SASEGT.

The rearrangement uses TRBV7-9 and TRBJ2-2, with TRBD2 matching 10 bases. Germline assignment: CDR1 SEHNR and CDR2 FQNEAQ (reference sequence). J lost 0 bases, V lost 5 bases, and 12 bases had no gene match. CDR3 length: 19 amino acids. CDR3 in amino acids: CASSPRRGSGRTNTGELFF. DNA of the CDR3: TGTGCCAGCAGCCCTCGTAGGGGTAGCGGGAGGACGAACACCGGGGAGCTGTTTTTT.

The gene calls are TRBV2 and TRBJ2-5; the D is unclear. V was pared by 10 bases and J by 0 bases, with 15 bases between. The CDR3 spans 14 residues. Germline CDR1 SNHLY, CDR2 FYNNEI. The CDR3 DNA is TGTGCCACCCGAAAAACTCCGTACCAAGAGACCCAGTACTTC. Its protein is CATRKTPYQETQYF.

This clone was observed a few times. The J gene is TRBJ1-1, the V gene TRBV14; TRBD1 is a possible D gene (5 bases). The germline CDR1 and CDR2 sequences are SGHDN and FVKESK. V was trimmed by 0 bases and J by 4 bases, leaving 9 bases between them. CDR3 length equals 14 residues. CDR3 nucleotides: TGTGCCAGCAGCCAAGATTCAGGGATCACTGAAGCTTTCTTT. It codes for CASSQDSGITEAFF.

The V and J genes are TRBV10-1 and TRBJ2-7; 11 bases match TRBD1. Per the germline V gene, CDR1 is WNHNN and CDR2 is SYGVQD (reference sequence). This CDR3 spans 15 amino acids. The trim removed 6 bases at V and 3 bases at J, leaving 7 bases unmatched. CDR3 loop: CASSGRGTGGYEQYF. As DNA, the CDR3 is TGCGCCAGCAGCGGTCGGGGGACAGGGGGCTACGAGCAGTACTTC.

In its sample, this clone was seen once. The J gene is TRBJ1-1, the V gene TRBV2; D not certain. CDR3 length: 13 amino acids. V was trimmed by 7 bases and J by 0 bases, leaving 9 bases between them. The V gene's germline CDR1 is SNHLY and CDR2 FYNNEI. CDR3 amino acids: CASNLRMNTEAFF. DNA for the CDR3: TGTGCCAGCAACCTGAGAATGAACACTGAAGCTTTCTTT.

This rearrangement joins TRBV2 to TRBJ2-2; D is ambiguous. Germline V CDR1 and CDR2: SNHLY, FYNNEI. The CDR3 totals 16 residues. Trimming took off 6 bases at V and 3 bases at J, with 17 bases between the two ends. The CDR3: CASSPSVPMDTGELFF. CDR3 DNA sequence: TGTGCCAGCAGCCCATCGGTCCCTATGGACACCGGGGAGCTGTTTTTT.

In nucleotides, the CDR3 is TGTGCCAGCAGTTCCGGGACAGCTTTTCCCTACGAGCAGTACTTC. Translating gives CASSSGTAFPYEQYF. The chain combines TRBV27 with TRBJ2-7; 7 positions agree with TRBD1. Trimming took 4 bases from V and 2 from J; bases not matched to a gene: 8. Germline values: CDR1 MNHEY, CDR2 SMNVEV (reference sequence). The CDR3 runs to 15 residues.

J is TRBJ2-5 and V is TRBV5-5; 8 nucleotides match TRBD1. CDR1 and CDR2 from the germline V gene are SGHKS and YYEKEE (reference sequence). The CDR3 covers 15 residues. Unmatched junction bases numbered 6, after V lost 0 bases and J lost 5 bases. The CDR3 is CASSLGTGSGETQYF. The DNA for the CDR3 is TGTGCCAGCAGCTTGGGGACAGGGTCGGGTGAGACCCAGTACTTC.

This clone was detected a few times. The V and J genes are TRBV6-5 and TRBJ2-1; 9 bases are a match to TRBD2. Germline trimming cut 0 bases from V and 9 bases from J; bases unmatched to any gene: 6. CDR3 size: 15 residues. Germline CDR1 and CDR2: MNHEY and SVGAGI. The CDR3 DNA reads TGTGCCAGCAGTTACTCTAGCGGGAGTTCGGTTGAGCAGTTCTTC. This sequence encodes CASSYSSGSSVEQFF.

This sequence joins TRBV2 and TRBJ2-4, with 9 bases identical to TRBD2. CDR3 size: 18 residues. J lost 0 bases, V lost 5 bases, and 11 bases had no gene match. Germline V lookup: CDR1 SNHLY, CDR2 FYNNEI. The CDR3 DNA is TGTGCCAGCAGTAGCGAGCGGGAGGATTTTGGAGCCAAAAACATTCAGTACTTC. Residues: CASSSEREDFGAKNIQYF.